This T cell receptor beta chain was recovered during a study of shared clonotypes between healthy human individuals (dated by TCRdb to 2019 to 2021). Regarding the research as a whole: The cohort included a few men and a couple of women between 18 and 49 years of age. Between about 0.85 and 9.5 billion PBMCs per donor were obtained by leukapheresis. Blood TCR repertoires of four to six healthy adults were deeply sequenced to estimate repertoire size and the extent of clonotype sharing between individuals. To increase sequencing depth and limit assay-specific biases, different laboratories used diverse techniques to prepare libraries and sequence TCR repertoires. General study outcomes and caveats: Based on pairwise subsampling, the degree of clonotype sharing among donors was expected to be affected by sequencing depth. Because the study included a small number of donors, the genetic and exposure-history diversity represented was limited. Sampling was limited to blood, and TCR repertoires in tissue likely differ from TCR repertoires in blood.

Remarks on this clone: The antigen it recognizes is unknown. At one end, the junction sequence differs from germline, possibly due to a read error.

The CDR1 and CDR2 encoded by the germline V gene (reference sequence) are MNHEY and SMNVEV. Including the terminal cysteine and phenylalanine, the CDR3 comprises 13 residues. Only CDR3 DNA remains: 39 bases, in frame from the first base. Using the deep immunoSEQ assay, TCR CDR3 regions were amplified from genomic DNA by multiplex PCR. Extracted genomic DNA from each cell subset was distributed evenly across all wells of several immunoSEQ 96-well plates, and each plate was treated as a replicate. For unsorted PBMC, each replicate PCR was loaded with approximately 300 ng genomic DNA, equivalent to about 33,000 T cell genomes. Genomic DNA from unsorted PBMC was sequenced over ten immunoSEQ deep assay plates. The purified libraries were quantified using a Qubit 3.0 fluorometer, sized with a Bioanalyzer 2100, and then quantified again using the KAPA Library Quantification kit. A separate single-read 150-cycle Illumina NextSeq 550 flow cell was used to sequence each immunoSEQ 96-well plate. The source study handled its data this way. Because only junctional sequences without quality scores were contained in the immunoSEQ output, filtering matching that applied to full-length reads could not be performed. Sequences were annotated with PyIR, a Python wrapper for IgBLAST v1.9, using IMGT germline references to assign V/J genes and CDR3. Reads were removed for weak V/J assignments (E-value above 1e-6), missing CDR3, stop codons, out-of-frame junctions, or ambiguous translated residues. A V3J clonotype was defined by an identical inferred V gene, J gene, and CDR3 amino acid sequence. Percentage overlap between repertoires was calculated by dividing the number of shared unique clonotypes by the size of the smaller repertoire. Repertoire richness was assessed with RTK rarefaction, the Chao1 estimator, and Recon v2.1 estimates of unobserved clonotypes. The table was pulled from immuneACCESS by TCRdb, which kept in-frame rearrangements only. Such tables lose some clones; where checked, under half of the loss comes from unresolved V genes, and the rest has no known cause. The DNA gave D and trimming, while V, J and clone size come from that table. The sample table holds 400,000 to 600,000 clones, of which about 80% were seen once. The ten largest clones add up to around 13% of the sample.

The donors were healthy, HIV-negative adults with no recently reported acute infections or vaccinations. All donors were Caucasian adults living in Nashville, Tennessee, USA. For unsorted samples, about 85 million PBMCs were counted and genomic DNA was extracted with the QIAamp DNA Blood Mini kit. Blood was collected by leukapheresis, and PBMCs were isolated by Ficoll-Histopaque density gradient centrifugation and then cryopreserved in liquid nitrogen vapor phase. This sequence was found in a woman in her thirties or forties in good health. Some clones in this sample may be carry-over from other donors' samples. The source material was PBMCs. The chain links TRBV27 with TRBJ1-1, and the D gene may be TRBD1, 6 bases matching. This receptor carries the CDR3 CASNRVLGTETFF. The DNA sequence is TGTGCCAGCAACAGGGTCCTCGGGACTGAAACTTTCTTT.